This TCR beta chain was observed in a study of graft-versus-host responses after intestinal transplantation. The overall study: Each of the recipients got a multivisceral, liver-intestinal, or isolated intestinal transplant. All recipients were given anti-thymocyte globulin induction, and tacrolimus and steroids were then administered for three to four years.

Regarding this clone: Its target is unknown.

The CDR3 has 14 residues. V shed 4 bases, J shed 2 bases, and the junction held 3 bases outside the gene matches. Germline values: CDR1 MDHEN, CDR2 SYDVKM. Generated by immunoSEQ multiplex PCR, the TCRdb table keeps only in-frame clones and is missing some. The data contain some 120,000 clones, less than 95% of them seen just once; the ten biggest clones take up approximately 0.18%. Points from the study as a whole: Within the allografts of patients who had graft-donor T cell macrochimerism, graft-versus-host to host-versus-graft clonal ratios were high. Analysis identified GvH clones in recipient marrow, with some appearing first in ileum or blood.

The chain recombines TRBV28 with TRBJ2-3; TRBD2 aligns across 7 bases. The TCR sequence derives from a human donor who received an intestinal transplant. The source was unstimulated CD4+ T cells sorted from spleen or lymph node cells, collected before intestinal transplant. The CDR3 is CASSSAGVTDTQYF. The CDR3 nucleotides are TGTGCCAGCAGTTCGGCGGGAGTCACAGATACGCAGTATTTT.